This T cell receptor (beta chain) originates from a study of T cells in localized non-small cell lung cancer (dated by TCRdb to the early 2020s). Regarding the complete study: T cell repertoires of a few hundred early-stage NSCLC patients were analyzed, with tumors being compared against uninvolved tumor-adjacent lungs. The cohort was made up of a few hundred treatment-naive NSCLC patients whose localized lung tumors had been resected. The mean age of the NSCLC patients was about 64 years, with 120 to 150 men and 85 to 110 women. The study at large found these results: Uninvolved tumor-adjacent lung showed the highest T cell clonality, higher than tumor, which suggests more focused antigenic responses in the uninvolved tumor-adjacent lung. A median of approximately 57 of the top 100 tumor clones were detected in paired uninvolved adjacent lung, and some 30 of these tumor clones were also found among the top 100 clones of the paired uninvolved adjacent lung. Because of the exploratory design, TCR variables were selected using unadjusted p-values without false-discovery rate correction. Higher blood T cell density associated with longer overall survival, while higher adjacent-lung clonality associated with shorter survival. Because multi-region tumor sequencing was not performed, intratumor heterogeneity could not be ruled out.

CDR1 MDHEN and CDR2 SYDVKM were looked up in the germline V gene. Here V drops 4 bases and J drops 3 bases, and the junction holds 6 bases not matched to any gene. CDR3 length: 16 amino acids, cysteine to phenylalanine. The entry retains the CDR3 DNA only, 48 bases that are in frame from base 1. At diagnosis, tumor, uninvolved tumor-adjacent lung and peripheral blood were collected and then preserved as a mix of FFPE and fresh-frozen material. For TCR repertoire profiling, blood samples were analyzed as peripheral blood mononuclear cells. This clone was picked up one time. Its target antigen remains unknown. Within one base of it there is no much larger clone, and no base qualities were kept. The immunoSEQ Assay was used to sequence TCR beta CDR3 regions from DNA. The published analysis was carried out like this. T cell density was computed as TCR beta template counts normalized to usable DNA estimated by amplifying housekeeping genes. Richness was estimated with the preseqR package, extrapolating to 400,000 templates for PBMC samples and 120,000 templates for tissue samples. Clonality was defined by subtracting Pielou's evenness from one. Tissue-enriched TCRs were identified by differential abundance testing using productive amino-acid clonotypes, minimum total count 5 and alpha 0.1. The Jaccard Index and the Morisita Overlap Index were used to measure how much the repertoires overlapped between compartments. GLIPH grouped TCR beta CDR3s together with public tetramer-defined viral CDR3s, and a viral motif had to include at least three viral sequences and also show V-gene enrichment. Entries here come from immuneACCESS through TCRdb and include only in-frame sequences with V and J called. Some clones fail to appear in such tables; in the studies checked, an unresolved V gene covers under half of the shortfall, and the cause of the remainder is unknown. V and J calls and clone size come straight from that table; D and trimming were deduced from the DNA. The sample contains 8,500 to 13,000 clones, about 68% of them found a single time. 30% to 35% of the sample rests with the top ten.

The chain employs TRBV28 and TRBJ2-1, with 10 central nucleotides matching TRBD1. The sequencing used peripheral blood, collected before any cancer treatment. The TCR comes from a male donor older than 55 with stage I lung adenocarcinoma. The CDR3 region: CASSWPRTGGYNEQFF. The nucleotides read TGTGCCAGCAGTTGGCCCCGGACAGGGGGCTACAATGAGCAGTTCTTC.